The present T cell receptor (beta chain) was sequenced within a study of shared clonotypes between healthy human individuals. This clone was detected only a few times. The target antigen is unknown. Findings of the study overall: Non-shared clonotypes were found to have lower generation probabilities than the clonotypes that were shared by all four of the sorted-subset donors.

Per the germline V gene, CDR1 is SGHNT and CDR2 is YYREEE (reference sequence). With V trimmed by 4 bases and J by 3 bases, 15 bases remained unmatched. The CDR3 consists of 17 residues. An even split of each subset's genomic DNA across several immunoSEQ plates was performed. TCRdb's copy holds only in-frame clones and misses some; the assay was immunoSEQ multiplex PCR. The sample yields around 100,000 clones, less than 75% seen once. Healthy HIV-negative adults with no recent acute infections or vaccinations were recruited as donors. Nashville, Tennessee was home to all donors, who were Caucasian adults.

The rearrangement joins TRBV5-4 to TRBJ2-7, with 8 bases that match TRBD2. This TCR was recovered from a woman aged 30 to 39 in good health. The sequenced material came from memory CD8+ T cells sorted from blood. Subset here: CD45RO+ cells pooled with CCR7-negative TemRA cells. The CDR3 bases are TGTGCCAGCAGCATAGGGACTAGGAACATTCCCTACTACGAGCAGTACTTC. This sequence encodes CASSIGTRNIPYYEQYF.